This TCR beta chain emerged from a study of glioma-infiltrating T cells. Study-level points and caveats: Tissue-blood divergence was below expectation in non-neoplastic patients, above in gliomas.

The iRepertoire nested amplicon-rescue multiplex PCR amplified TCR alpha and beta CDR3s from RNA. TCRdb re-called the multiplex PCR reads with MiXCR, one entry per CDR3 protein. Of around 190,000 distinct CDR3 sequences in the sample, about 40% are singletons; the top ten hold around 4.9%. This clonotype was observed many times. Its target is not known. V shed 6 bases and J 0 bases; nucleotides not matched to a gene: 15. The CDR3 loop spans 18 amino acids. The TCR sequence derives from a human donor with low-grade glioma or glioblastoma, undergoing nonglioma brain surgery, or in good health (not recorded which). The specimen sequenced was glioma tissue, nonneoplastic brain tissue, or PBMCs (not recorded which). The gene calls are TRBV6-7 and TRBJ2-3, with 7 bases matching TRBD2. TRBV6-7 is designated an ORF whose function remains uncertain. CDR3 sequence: CASRIPTQRGTSTDTQYF. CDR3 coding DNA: TGTGCCAGCAGGATTCCCACCCAGCGGGGCACTAGCACAGATACGCAGTATTTT.